This entry describes one T cell receptor beta chain. There is no known antigen for this receptor. No quality values exist for individual bases; no much larger clone is one base distant. The CDR3 numbers 14 residues from cysteine through phenylalanine. The entry retains the CDR3 DNA only, 42 bases that are in frame from base 1. V loses 5 bases, J loses 2 bases, and the germline ends lie 13 bases apart. Taken from the germline V gene, the CDR1 and CDR2 loops are SGHVS and FQNEAQ. The data originate from a study of shared T cell receptors in the human thymus (dated by TCRdb to the early 2020s). The study in broad terms: The study examined how the human thymus generates shared, self-reactive T-cell receptor alpha chains.

To prepare the library, the immunoSEQ multiplex PCR assay was applied. Not all clones reach the TCRdb copy of this immuneACCESS table, which keeps in-frame sequences only. Checked studies attribute under half of the gap to unresolved V genes and leave the rest unexplained. The sample contains approximately 660,000 clones, 70% to 90% of them found a single time. 0.0095% to 0.013% of the sample comes from the top ten. The same sample was also used in a study of human thymus T cells. As the second publication notes: Donors were immunologically healthy infants undergoing open corrective cardiac surgery for congenital heart defects in Finland. The thymus tissue came from surgical resects taken out during corrective cardiac surgery. Biased V and J gene segment usage appeared to be present in both thymic and peripheral blood repertoires. The related research found that thymic TCR repertoires overlapped highly between unrelated individuals. The study characterized TCR alpha and beta repertoires from fewer than 10 infant thymus samples and a few related peripheral blood samples. The infant donors were roughly 7 to 244 days old, and the cohort included about 6 males and two females. Thymocytes were mechanically released from the tissue and were stored as pellets of about 10-30 million cells at -70 degrees C. A QIAsymphony instrument was used to extract genomic DNA from frozen cell pellets. The immunoSEQ multiplex PCR assay was used to amplify the TCRB and TCRAD loci from a standardized amount of quality-controlled genomic DNA. The V(D)J region was spanned by amplicons of a length sufficient to cover the CDR3 and to identify V and J genes. The amplicons were sequenced on an Illumina platform via the commercial immunoSEQ service. Primer bias and sequencing errors were corrected as previously described, and TCRAD and TCRB definitions were based on the IMGT database. Repertoires were analysed with immunoSEQ Analyzer 3.0 and VDJTools, covering basic statistics, V/J segment usage, diversity estimates, rarefaction and pairwise overlap. To estimate diversity, the Chao1, ChaoE, Efron-Thisted, Shannon and inverse Simpson indices were applied, and diversity was also estimated on datasets down-sampled to the smallest sample. Repertoire overlap was assessed by strict matching of CDR3 nucleotide sequence, V gene and J gene, and clustering was done by Jaccard-based multidimensional scaling. On average, thymus samples gave hundreds of thousands of unique TCRB clonotypes, whereas blood samples gave 75,000 to 95,000.

Sequenced sample: thymocytes. The sequence joins TRBV7-8 to TRBJ2-7; TRBD2 is a possible D gene, resting on 5 matching bases. The clonotype was recovered from a boy under two years old with a congenital heart defect. Donor details come from another sample of the same person, matched by shared clones. The DNA sequence reads TGTGCCAGCAGCCCGAGGGCCCCGACCTACGAGCAGTACTTC. Translated, this gives CASSPRAPTYEQYF. Outside the CDR3, residues come from the reference TRBV7-8 and TRBJ2-7 proteins, so the full variable domain is: GAGVSQSPRYKVAKRGQDVALRCDPISGHVSLFWYQQALGQGPEFLTYFQNEAQLDKSGLPSDRFFAERPEGSVSTLKIQRTQQEDSAVYLCASSPRAPTYEQYFGPGTRLTVT.